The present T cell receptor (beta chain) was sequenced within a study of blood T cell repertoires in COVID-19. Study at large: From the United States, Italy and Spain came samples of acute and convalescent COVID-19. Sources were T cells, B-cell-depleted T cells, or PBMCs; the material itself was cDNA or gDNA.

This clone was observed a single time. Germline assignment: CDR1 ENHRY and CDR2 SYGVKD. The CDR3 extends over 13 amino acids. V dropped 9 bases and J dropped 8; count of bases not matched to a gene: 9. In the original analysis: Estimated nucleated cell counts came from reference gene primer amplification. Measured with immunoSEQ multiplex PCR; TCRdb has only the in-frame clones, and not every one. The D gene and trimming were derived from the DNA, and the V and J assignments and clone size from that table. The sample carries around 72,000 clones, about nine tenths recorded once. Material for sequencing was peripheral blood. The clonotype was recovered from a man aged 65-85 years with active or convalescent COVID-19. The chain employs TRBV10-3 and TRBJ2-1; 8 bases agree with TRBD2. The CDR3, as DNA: TGTGCCATAGGGGAGCGGGAGCACTATGAGCAGTTCTTC. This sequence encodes CAIGEREHYEQFF.